This TCR beta chain is drawn from a study of spatial heterogeneity in lung cancer. Germline CDR1 and CDR2: LGHDT and YNNKEL (reference sequence). The ends were cut back, 1 base at V and 4 bases at J, with 15 bases in the middle. The CDR3 has 16 amino acids. TCRdb redid the calling of the 5' RACE reads with MiXCR, one entry per CDR3 protein. In the table there are 35,000 to 40,000 distinct CDR3 sequences, less than 9% of which are singletons. The time point was: sample taken at primary tumor resection. Samples came from roughly 70 TRACERx patients with untreated early-stage lung cancer. This clonotype was counted between two and nine times.

This receptor was taken from a female donor with early-stage non-small cell lung cancer. The sequencing used PBMCs, collected at surgery. The V gene is TRBV3-1, the J gene TRBJ2-3; a weak D match, TRBD1 (5 bases). This chain's CDR3 is CASSQGLQGISDTQYF. The CDR3 bases are TGTGCCAGCAGCCAAGGTTTGCAGGGAATATCAGATACGCAGTATTTT.